The 2 T cell receptor beta chains below were found in one sample sequenced in a study of brain T cells in children with intractable seizures. Time point: blood from clinic visit 5 months post-surgery; TSC patient then seizure free. Clones were read by immunoSEQ multiplex PCR, and TCRdb kept only the in-frame ones, dropping some. Here the sample spans hundreds of thousands of clones, roughly 93% being singletons. Source: peripheral blood, taken more than 4 months after surgery. The receptors were sampled from a boy under three years old with tuberous sclerosis and intractable seizures.

V and J are TRBV5-1 and TRBJ2-7, with D perhaps matching TRBD2 (6 bases). The V end lost 1 base, the J end lost 2 bases, and 22 bases lay between the germline ends. From germline, CDR1 is SGHRS and CDR2 YFSETQ. The CDR3 is 18 amino acids. The DNA for the CDR3 is TGCGCCAGCAGCTTGACCCCCCTTCTCCGGGACTCCCCCTACGAGCAGTACTTC. Protein: CASSLTPLLRDSPYEQYF.

The J gene is TRBJ1-4, the V gene TRBV10-1; D uncertain. CDR3 size: 14 residues. The germline gives CDR1 WNHNN, CDR2 SYGVQD (reference sequence). The V gene lost 10 bases and the J gene lost 4 bases, with 16 bases spanning the gap. The CDR3: CAIPGRAINEKLFF. CDR3 DNA sequence: TGCGCCATTCCAGGACGGGCCATTAATGAAAAACTGTTTTTT.